This TCR beta chain emerged from a study of cytomegalovirus exposure and HLA in healthy donors. Study results and caveats: Previous analysis showed most TCR beta V segments were productive about 90% or about 30% of the time.

The PCR was carried out with 60 Vbeta primers and 13 Jbeta primers. Method: immunoSEQ multiplex PCR; TCRdb's copy keeps in-frame clones and lacks some. The data contain under 200,000 clones, roughly 80% of them singletons. With respect to this clone: Its antigen is not known.

Nominally healthy donors provided the samples, though records likely missed some immune exposures. This CDR3 is built from 13 residues. The V end was cut by 3 bases, the J end by 11 bases, with 16 bases between. Germline V gene sequence: CDR1 SNHLY, CDR2 FYNNEI. The clonotype originates from a human donor in good health. The chain has TRBV2 and TRBJ1-1; D is unclear. Sequencing used PBMCs. CDR3 residues: CASSDEEGVSAFF. CDR3 DNA: TGTGCCAGCAGTGATGAGGAGGGAGTCTCGGCTTTCTTT.